The 14 T cell receptor beta chains below were found in one sample sequenced in a study of T cell responses to AZD1222 COVID-19 vaccine. Only in-frame clones appear in the TCRdb table, and some are missing; sequencing was by immunoSEQ multiplex PCR. The sample carries over 110,000 clones, about 92% recorded once. The sample here was peripheral blood, taken after recovery from COVID-19. The receptors stem from an adult who had recovered from COVID-19.

The rearrangement joins TRBV29-1 to TRBJ2-7; D is undetermined. CDR3 length: 16 residues. The germline V gene has CDR1 SQVTM and CDR2 ANQGSEA. Trimming pared 1 base from V and 1 base from J, leaving 17 bases between. The CDR3 reads CSVEAGQDPGSYEQYF. For the CDR3, the DNA is TGCAGCGTTGAAGCGGGTCAAGATCCTGGGTCCTACGAGCAGTACTTC.

The rearrangement joins TRBV7-9 to TRBJ1-4; 7 nucleotides align to TRBD1. This CDR3 spans 15 amino acids. Looked up from germline, CDR1 is SEHNR and CDR2 is FQNEAQ (reference sequence). After removal of 2 bases from V and 6 bases from J, the junction contained 6 bases not matched to a gene. The DNA of the CDR3 is TGTGCCAGCAGCTTAAGGGCAGGGGGTGATGAAAAACTGTTTTTT. This gives the protein CASSLRAGGDEKLFF.

The genes are TRBV2 and TRBJ2-4, with D tentatively TRBD2 (6 bases). Trimming removed 7 bases at V and 6 bases at J, with 19 bases between. The CDR3 loop spans 15 amino acids. Germline V gene data show CDR1 as SNHLY and CDR2 as FYNNEI. The CDR3 DNA follows: TGTGCCAGCATCGGGGGAACAGGAGGGGTAAACATTCAGTACTTC. It specifies CASIGGTGGVNIQYF.

The rearrangement joins TRBV5-1 to TRBJ2-3; 12 nucleotides match TRBD2. CDR1 and CDR2 (germline): SGHRS, YFSETQ. The CDR3 loop spans 17 amino acids. Trimming removed 0 bases from V and 5 bases from J; junction bases left unmatched: 7. In nucleotides, the CDR3 is TGCGCCAGCAGCTTGGCCCCGACTAGCGGGAGAGTAGATACGCAGTATTTT. Protein sequence: CASSLAPTSGRVDTQYF.

The V call is TRBV28, the J call TRBJ2-7; 11 positions agree with TRBD1. CDR1 is MDHEN, CDR2 SYDVKM, per germline. The CDR3 covers 16 residues. V shed 6 bases and J 4 bases; nucleotides not matched to a gene: 11. The CDR3 here is CASRTGTGGNRYEQYF. CDR3 sequence (DNA): TGTGCCAGCAGGACCGGGACAGGGGGTAATAGGTACGAGCAGTACTTC.

The genes are TRBV12-3 or TRBV12-4 and TRBJ1-1; D call uncertain. The CDR3 extends over 13 amino acids. V gave up 3 bases and J gave up 7 bases, with 12 bases separating them. The CDR3 DNA sequence: TGTGCCAGCAGTTTGTTCACGGAAAGTGAAGCTTTCTTT. This encodes CASSLFTESEAFF.

To note about this clone: This CDR3 is also generated by other DNA sequences in the sample. The chain is built from TRBV7-9 and TRBJ1-1; the D is unclear. The CDR3 has 14 amino acids. Germline-derived CDR1 and CDR2 are SEHNR and FQNEAQ (reference sequence). Trimming cost V 1 base and J 0 bases, with 6 bases left between them. The CDR3 is CASSLGQVNTEAFF. The CDR3 bases are TGTGCCAGCAGCTTAGGGCAGGTGAACACTGAAGCTTTCTTT.

The V and J genes are TRBV5-1 and TRBJ2-5; D is unclear. V lost 4 bases to trimming and J lost 1 base, with 5 bases between them. CDR3 size: 12 residues. Looked up from germline, CDR1 is SGHRS and CDR2 is YFSETQ. CDR3 residues: CASSPSQETQYF. The CDR3 DNA reads as TGCGCCAGCAGCCCTAGCCAAGAGACCCAGTACTTC.

DNA of the CDR3: TGTGCCAGCAGCCCTGTACGGGAGGGGATCGGGGCCCAGTACTTC. Its protein is CASSPVREGIGAQYF. The rearrangement uses TRBV3-1 (or the pseudogene TRBV3-2) and TRBJ2-5; TRBD2 matches at 8 bases. There are 15 residues in the CDR3. Trimming removed 4 bases from V and 9 bases from J; junction bases left unmatched: 13. From germline, CDR1 is LGHDT and CDR2 YNNKEL (reference sequence).

The genes are TRBV18 and TRBJ1-5; D is possibly TRBD1 (5 bases). V lost 3 bases and J 9 bases, leaving 15 bases between the germline ends. The CDR3 loop spans 14 amino acids. CDR1 and CDR2 (germline): KGHSH, LQKENI. CDR3 region: CASSPGPEVMPQHF. CDR3 sequence (DNA): TGTGCCAGCTCACCGGGACCCGAAGTGATGCCCCAGCATTTT.

The V call is TRBV5-1, the J call TRBJ1-1, with D uncertain. The CDR3 runs 16 residues. The V gene lost 0 bases and the J gene lost 4 bases, with 16 bases spanning the gap. CDR1 and CDR2 (germline): SGHRS, YFSETQ. CDR3 bases: TGCGCCAGCAGCTTGGATATCGTGGAGGTTTCCACTGAAGCTTTCTTT. As protein: CASSLDIVEVSTEAFF.

Only one count was recorded for this clone. V usage is TRBV7-9 and J usage is TRBJ2-7; D is possibly TRBD2 (6 bases). The germline CDR1 and CDR2 sequences are SEHNR and FQNEAQ (reference sequence). The V end lost 4 bases, the J end lost 2 bases, and 21 bases lay between the germline ends. The CDR3 loop spans 17 amino acids. The CDR3 here is CASSSLSGDLIAYEQYF. For the CDR3, the DNA is TGTGCCAGCAGCTCCCTTAGCGGTGACCTAATAGCCTACGAGCAGTACTTC.

This chain joins TRBV2 and TRBJ2-1; the match to TRBD1 covers 10 bases. Germline CDR1 reads SNHLY; CDR2 reads FYNNEI. The ends lost 2 bases at V and 3 bases at J; junction bases unmatched: 7. The CDR3 loop spans 17 amino acids. CDR3 nucleotides: TGTGCCAGCAGTGAACCCCTGGACAGGGGGGTCTACAATGAGCAGTTCTTC. It yields the protein CASSEPLDRGVYNEQFF.

J is TRBJ2-2 and V is TRBV5-5, with 8 bases aligning to TRBD1. The V segment lost 0 bases and the J segment 7 bases; nucleotides outside the gene matches: 5. The V gene's germline CDR1 is SGHKS and CDR2 YYEKEE (reference sequence). This CDR3 spans 15 amino acids. The CDR3 loop reads CASSLAQGAGGELFF. CDR3 DNA: TGTGCCAGCAGCTTGGCGCAGGGGGCCGGCGGGGAGCTGTTTTTT.